These T cell receptor beta chains were read from a single sample in a study of Ad26.COV2.S vaccination and SARS-CoV-2 variants. Using immunoSEQ multiplex PCR, the repertoire was profiled, and TCRdb retains in-frame clones only, with some absent. The table has about 440,000 clones, about 92% seen once. The sequences come from peripheral blood, collected in a trial of Ad26.COV2.S vaccine versus placebo. The receptors shown here come from a person aged 18-65 years who received the Ad26.COV2.S COVID-19 vaccine or a placebo. CDR3s include the opening cysteine and the closing phenylalanine or tryptophan. A D gene is named only where the DNA matches it firmly. Clone size, where shown, is once, few, many, or a class for clones that have expanded.

>TRBJ2-3|TRBV3-1/TRBV3-2|TRBD2|NA
CASSQGLAMVDTQYF
TGTGCCAGCAGCCAGGGACTAGCAATGGTAGATACGCAGTATTTT
>TRBJ2-7|TRBV19|TRBD1|NA
CASSKIPGQGSYEQYF
TGTGCCAGTAGTAAAATACCGGGACAGGGGTCCTACGAGCAGTACTTC
>TRBJ2-4|TRBV28|TRBD2|NA
CASSPSLAGWKNIQYF
TGTGCCAGCAGTCCATCCCTAGCGGGGTGGAAAAACATTCAGTACTTC
>TRBJ2-7|TRBV7-9|NA|NA
CASSVAGPYEQYF
TGTGCCAGCAGCGTAGCCGGGCCCTACGAGCAGTACTTC
>TRBJ2-5|TRBV13|TRBD1|NA
CASSPPVGTGAETQYF
TGTGCCAGCAGCCCCCCAGTCGGGACAGGGGCAGAGACCCAGTACTTC
>TRBJ1-1|TRBV3-1/TRBV3-2|NA|NA
CASSQDPAWAFF
TGTGCCAGCAGCCAAGATCCCGCTTGGGCTTTCTTT
>TRBJ2-3|TRBV27|NA|once
CASSFSSTDTQYF
TGTGCCAGCAGTTTCTCTAGCACAGATACGCAGTATTTT
>TRBJ2-5|TRBV27|NA|NA
CASSLSDGTETQYF
TGTGCCAGCAGTTTATCTGACGGGACGGAGACCCAGTACTTC
>TRBJ2-2|TRBV29-1|TRBD1|NA
CSVELRGHRGPGELFF
TGCAGCGTTGAGCTGAGGGGACACAGGGGTCCCGGGGAGCTGTTTTTT
>TRBJ1-3|TRBV5-4|TRBD1|NA
CASSLGTGRSGNTIYF
TGTGCCAGCAGCTTGGGGACAGGGCGCTCTGGAAACACCATATATTTT
>TRBJ2-3|TRBV7-9|TRBD1|NA
CASSESGTGVPDTQYF
TGTGCCAGCAGCGAATCCGGGACAGGGGTACCAGATACGCAGTATTTT
>TRBJ2-1|TRBV9|TRBD2|NA
CASSVVGGRALEQFF
TGTGCCAGCAGCGTAGTTGGCGGGAGGGCCCTTGAGCAGTTCTTC
>TRBJ1-2|TRBV7-2|NA|once
CASSPAGAQGYTF
TGTGCCAGCAGCCCTGCGGGGGCGCAAGGCTACACCTTC
>TRBJ2-7|TRBV19|TRBD2|NA
CASSLASGSYEQYF
TGTGCCAGTAGTCTAGCTAGCGGATCGTACGAGCAGTACTTC
>TRBJ1-2|TRBV7-9|NA|NA
CASSLAGPDGYTF
TGTGCCAGCAGCTTAGCAGGACCAGATGGCTACACCTTC
>TRBJ2-3|TRBV28|TRBD2|NA
CASTTPGRGTDTQYF
TGTGCCAGCACTACTCCCGGGAGGGGCACAGATACGCAGTATTTT
>TRBJ2-1|TRBV28|NA|NA
CASSLWDGSSYNEQFF
TGTGCCAGCAGTTTATGGGACGGCAGCTCCTACAATGAGCAGTTCTTC
>TRBJ2-1|TRBV28|TRBD2|NA
CASSLPTEGGSWFF
TGTGCCAGCAGTTTGCCTACCGAGGGAGGGTCCTGGTTCTTC
>TRBJ2-1|TRBV14|NA|few
CASSLPGGSVRNEQFF
TGTGCCAGCAGCCTCCCTGGGGGTTCAGTAAGAAATGAGCAGTTCTTC
>TRBJ2-1|TRBV5-4|NA|NA
CASSLMGAPLSDEQFF
TGTGCCAGCAGCTTGATGGGCGCTCCACTTTCGGATGAGCAGTTCTTC
>TRBJ2-1|TRBV5-1|NA|NA
CASSLRFRTGDEQFF
TGCGCCAGCAGCTTGAGATTCCGGACCGGGGATGAGCAGTTCTTC
>TRBJ1-2|TRBV5-6|NA|NA
CASSLSPILVYGYTF
TGTGCCAGCAGCTTAAGTCCAATCTTAGTCTATGGCTACACCTTC
>TRBJ1-6|TRBV28|NA|once
CASSYSGGSPLHF
TGTGCCAGCAGTTACTCCGGTGGTTCACCCCTCCACTTT
>TRBJ2-1|TRBV7-6|TRBD2|NA
CASSLDGRLAKPNEQFF
TGTGCCAGCAGCTTAGATGGGAGACTAGCGAAGCCCAATGAGCAGTTCTTC
>TRBJ2-7|TRBV10-3|TRBD2|NA
CAIGVAGGYEQYF
TGTGCCATCGGCGTAGCGGGAGGTTACGAGCAGTACTTC
>TRBJ2-3|TRBV7-2|NA|NA
CASSIATADTQYF
TGTGCCAGCAGCATAGCGACAGCAGATACGCAGTATTTT
>TRBJ2-3|TRBV25-1|NA|NA
CASSRDGATDTQYF
TGTGCCAGCAGCCGGGACGGTGCCACAGATACGCAGTATTTT
>TRBJ2-7|TRBV15|NA|NA
CATSPGRGGYEQYF
TGTGCCACCAGCCCGGGGCGAGGGGGCTACGAGCAGTACTTC
>TRBJ2-3|TRBV7-9|NA|once
CASSSARRGGTQYF
TGTGCCAGCAGTTCTGCGCGGCGAGGGGGTACGCAGTATTTT
>TRBJ2-5|TRBV2|TRBD2|NA
CASSEALLAGGQETQYF
TGTGCCAGCAGTGAAGCGCTTTTGGCGGGAGGGCAAGAGACCCAGTACTTC
>TRBJ2-3|TRBV4-1|NA|few
CASSQDQGRHTQYF
TGCGCCAGCAGCCAAGACCAAGGGCGCCATACGCAGTATTTT
>TRBJ1-6|TRBV7-2|NA|NA
CASSHRDPLIPLHF
TGTGCCAGCAGCCACAGGGACCCGCTCATTCCCCTCCACTTT
>TRBJ2-7|TRBV10-3|NA|NA
CAISESRGSEQYF
TGTGCCATCAGTGAGTCGCGGGGTTCCGAGCAGTACTTC
>TRBJ2-1|TRBV10-3|NA|NA
CAISDLKYNEQFF
TGTGCCATCAGTGATTTGAAGTACAATGAGCAGTTCTTC
>TRBJ1-4|TRBV28|TRBD1|NA
CASSFMAGGNEKLFF
TGTGCCAGCAGTTTTATGGCAGGGGGTAATGAAAAACTGTTTTTT
>TRBJ2-1|TRBV25-1|NA|NA
CASSERGQGNYNEQFF
TGTGCCAGCAGTGAACGGGGGCAGGGCAACTACAATGAGCAGTTCTTC
>TRBJ2-2|TRBV11-1|TRBD1|NA
CASSPRGQVTGELFF
TGTGCCAGCAGCCCACGTGGACAGGTCACCGGGGAGCTGTTTTTT
>TRBJ2-7|TRBV28|NA|NA
CASSLLRGEQYF
TGTGCCAGCAGTTTGCTCAGGGGCGAGCAGTACTTC
>TRBJ1-2|TRBV16|NA|NA
CASSQGRGSYYGYTF
TGTGCCAGCAGCCAAGGTCGGGGCTCATACTATGGCTACACCTTC
>TRBJ1-4|TRBV4-2|TRBD1|many
CASSPSGGTGGEKLFF
TGTGCCAGCAGCCCCTCAGGCGGGACAGGGGGGGAAAAACTGTTTTTT
>TRBJ2-7|TRBV2|NA|NA
CASSELGTPSYEQYF
TGTGCCAGCAGTGAGCTCGGGACGCCTTCCTACGAGCAGTACTTC
>TRBJ1-6|TRBV6-5|NA|NA
CASSYLSGRNNSPLHF
TGTGCCAGCAGTTACCTCTCCGGCAGGAATAATTCACCCCTCCACTTT
>TRBJ1-5|TRBV28|NA|NA
CASSLGGGGGNQPQHF
TGTGCCAGCAGTTTGGGAGGTGGCGGGGGCAATCAGCCCCAGCATTTT
>TRBJ2-1|TRBV3-1/TRBV3-2|TRBD2|NA
CASSHLGTSGLNEQFF
TGTGCCAGCAGCCACTTAGGGACTAGCGGACTCAATGAGCAGTTCTTC
>TRBJ2-5|TRBV3-1/TRBV3-2|NA|NA
CASSQGLQETQYF
TGTGCCAGCAGCCAAGGCCTCCAAGAGACCCAGTACTTC